One and the same sample provided the 10 T cell receptor beta chains below, sequenced in a study of blood T cell repertoires in COVID-19. Assay: immunoSEQ multiplex PCR; the TCRdb copy retains only in-frame clones and omits some. The table has hundreds of thousands of clones, roughly 90% seen once; the top ten hold 4% to 4.5%. Sequenced: peripheral blood. The receptors were sampled from a woman in her 30s with acute or convalescent COVID-19.

V usage is TRBV4-1 and J usage is TRBJ1-5, with TRBD1 as a possible D gene (6 bases). Per the germline V gene, CDR1 is MGHRA and CDR2 is YSYEKL. The CDR3 has 14 amino acids. V gave up 1 base and J gave up 8 bases, with 12 bases separating them. CDR3 in amino acids: CASSQGTGIKPQHF. The CDR3 coding sequence is TGCGCCAGCAGCCAAGGAACAGGGATCAAGCCCCAGCATTTT.

The rearrangement joins TRBV5-1 to TRBJ2-2, with a weak D call TRBD2 (5 bases). The CDR3 runs 12 residues. V was clipped by 7 bases and J by 7 bases, with 11 bases between them. The germline V gene has CDR1 SGHRS and CDR2 YFSETQ. CDR3 loop: CASQDSGGELFF. The CDR3 DNA sequence: TGCGCCAGCCAGGACTCGGGCGGGGAGCTGTTTTTT.

The CDR3 reads CASSGLRQGDYGYTF. The CDR3 DNA follows: TGTGCCAGCAGTGGCCTCCGACAGGGGGACTATGGCTACACCTTC. The chain is built from TRBV25-1 and TRBJ1-2; 9 bases are shared with TRBD1. Trimming removed 4 bases from V and 3 bases from J; junction bases left unmatched: 6. The CDR3 length is 15 residues. Looked up from germline, CDR1 is MGHDK and CDR2 is SYGVNS.

CDR3 DNA sequence: TGTGCCAGCAGCTTCTCCGACAGCTCCTCCTATGGCTACACCTTC. It codes for CASSFSDSSSYGYTF. The rearrangement joins TRBV11-2 to TRBJ1-2; possible D gene TRBD1, 5 bases. From germline, CDR1 is SGHAT and CDR2 FQNNGV. The V gene lost 3 bases and the J gene lost 4 bases, with 15 bases spanning the gap. CDR3 length equals 15 residues.

This clone was observed a single time. This sequence joins TRBV7-3 and TRBJ2-2; 8 bases align to TRBD2. This CDR3 region has 18 residues. The V segment lost 7 bases and the J segment 1 base; nucleotides outside the gene matches: 14. Germline-derived CDR1 and CDR2 are SGHTA and FQGTGA. The CDR3 bases are TGTGCCAGCACCACCACTGGGGTGCTAGCGGGGAACACCGGGGAGCTGTTTTTT. Protein sequence: CASTTTGVLAGNTGELFF.

V usage is TRBV4-1 and J usage is TRBJ2-5; 10 bases are shared with TRBD2. V trimming: 1 base; J trimming: 4 bases; junction bases outside the gene matches: 9. Germline V lookup: CDR1 MGHRA, CDR2 YSYEKL. The CDR3 contains 17 residues. CDR3 protein: CASSQGTRASGGETQYF. CDR3 DNA: TGCGCCAGCAGCCAAGGAACAAGAGCTAGCGGGGGAGAGACCCAGTACTTC.

The genes are TRBV30 and TRBJ2-1; 11 positions match TRBD2. Germline V gene sequence: CDR1 GTSNPN, CDR2 SVGIG (reference sequence). V gave up 4 bases and J gave up 8 bases; unmatched junction bases: 10. CDR3 length equals 15 residues. CDR3 region: CAWNSLAGGLDEQFF. The CDR3 coding sequence is TGTGCCTGGAATTCATTAGCGGGGGGGCTTGATGAGCAGTTCTTC.

A single count supports this clone. The gene calls are TRBV6-6 and TRBJ2-1; possible D gene TRBD1, 5 bases. The CDR3 has 15 amino acids. Germline lookup yields CDR1 MNHNY and CDR2 SVGAGI (reference sequence). V dropped 5 bases and J dropped 0 bases, with 11 bases sitting between them. CDR3: CASSPLDSSYNEQFF. The CDR3 DNA reads TGTGCCAGCAGTCCACTCGACAGCTCCTACAATGAGCAGTTCTTC.

With respect to this clone: The same CDR3 also results from other DNA sequences found in this sample. The chain links TRBV2 to TRBJ2-3; D not certain. V was cut by 11 bases and J by 3 bases, with 9 bases left in between. The CDR3 runs 11 residues. Germline CDR1 and CDR2: SNHLY and FYNNEI. The CDR3 nucleotides read TGTGCCTCCAGATCGACAGATACGCAGTATTTT. This encodes CASRSTDTQYF. The full variable domain, its missing parts supplied by reference TRBV2 and TRBJ2-3, is EPEVTQTPSHQVTQMGQEVILRCVPISNHLYFYWYRQILGQKVEFLVSFYNNEISEKSEIFDDQFSVERPDGSNFTLKIRSTKLEDSAMYFCASRSTDTQYFGPGTRLTVL.

V gene TRBV27 combines with J gene TRBJ2-7; 10 bases are a match to TRBD1. This CDR3 region has 13 residues. V lost 3 bases, J lost 6 bases, and 2 bases stayed unmatched. Looked up from germline, CDR1 is MNHEY and CDR2 is SMNVEV (reference sequence). CDR3 sequence (DNA): TGTGCCAGCAGTTTGGGGACAGGGGCCGAGCAGTACTTC. Residues: CASSLGTGAEQYF.